Listed here are 9 T cell receptor beta chains from one sample, sequenced in a study of shared clonotypes between healthy human individuals. TCRdb keeps only in-frame clones here, not all; method: immunoSEQ multiplex PCR. Here the sample spans some 380,000 clones, 90% to 97% being singletons. Material for sequencing was memory CD8+ T cells sorted from blood. Subset in this sample: CD45RO+ cells pooled with CCR7-negative TemRA cells. Receptors were obtained from a man aged 30-40 years in good health.

The J gene is TRBJ2-1, the V gene TRBV2; 8 bases map to TRBD2. V was clipped by 2 bases and J by 15 bases; unmatched bases: 9. The V gene's germline CDR1 is SNHLY and CDR2 FYNNEI. This CDR3 contains 13 residues. The CDR3 protein is CASSESTGLAPFF. CDR3 in DNA: TGTGCCAGCAGTGAATCCACCGGACTAGCTCCGTTCTTC.

J is TRBJ1-1 and V is TRBV9; weak D call: TRBD1 (5 bases). In germline, CDR1 is SGDLS, CDR2 YYNGEE. The V gene lost 4 bases and the J gene lost 8 bases, with 18 bases spanning the gap. The CDR3 runs to 14 residues. CDR3 in amino acids: CASSSSGAPGEAFF. DNA for the CDR3: TGTGCCAGCAGCTCGAGTGGGGCCCCGGGCGAAGCTTTCTTT.

The chain combines TRBV5-8 with TRBJ1-4; D remains ambiguous. The germline V gene has CDR1 SGHTS and CDR2 YDEGEE. This CDR3 has 14 residues. V lost 4 bases to trimming and J lost 5 bases, with 12 bases between them. CDR3 protein: CASSVAVKNEKLFF. Here the CDR3 DNA reads TGTGCCAGCAGCGTGGCGGTAAAAAATGAAAAACTGTTTTTT.

This chain connects TRBV7-2 to TRBJ2-7; 8 positions match TRBD2. The CDR3 covers 14 residues. The germline V gene encodes CDR1 SGHTA and CDR2 FQGNSA. V was pared by 3 bases and J by 6 bases, with 7 bases of the junction left unmatched. As DNA, the CDR3 is TGTGCCAGCAGCTTGGGGTTTAGCGGGGCCGAGCAGTACTTC. Amino acid sequence: CASSLGFSGAEQYF.

The chain uses TRBV7-9 and TRBJ1-1, with a weak D call TRBD1 (6 bases). Per the germline V gene, CDR1 is SEHNR and CDR2 is FQNEAQ (reference sequence). This CDR3 spans 15 amino acids. Trimming took off 0 bases at V and 5 bases at J, with 13 bases between the two ends. The CDR3 sequence: CASSLAQGSMTEAFF. CDR3 in DNA: TGTGCCAGCAGCTTAGCACAGGGTTCGATGACTGAAGCTTTCTTT.

The CDR3 DNA reads as TGCGCCAGCAGTGAGCCGGCTAGCGGGAGGTCCGAGCAGTACTTC. Amino acid sequence: CASSEPASGRSEQYF. J is TRBJ2-7 and V is TRBV10-2; 11 bases align to TRBD2. J was trimmed by 6 bases and V by 2 bases; bases with no gene match: 6. The CDR3 is 15 amino acids. Germline CDR1 and CDR2: WSHSY and SAAADI.

The chain combines TRBV27 with TRBJ2-5; 13 nucleotides match TRBD2. This CDR3 contains 16 residues. The germline V gene has CDR1 MNHEY and CDR2 SMNVEV (reference sequence). V shed 4 bases and J 5 bases; nucleotides not matched to a gene: 7. Written as DNA, the CDR3 is TGTGCCAGCAGTTCGAAACTAGCGGGAGGGCAGGAGACCCAGTACTTC. Translated: CASSSKLAGGQETQYF.

This clone has a single count. V is TRBV9 and J is TRBJ2-3, with D unclear. Deletions cut 4 bases from V and 10 bases from J, with 13 bases between. In germline, CDR1 is SGDLS, CDR2 YYNGEE. The CDR3 spans 12 residues. The CDR3 reads CASSSRHYAQYF. CDR3 nucleotides: TGTGCCAGCAGCTCCCGACACTACGCGCAGTATTTT.

V and J are TRBV4-2 and TRBJ2-2; unclear D gene. Trimming shortened V by 3 bases and J by 7 bases, and 9 bases separated the two germline ends. The CDR3 has 13 amino acids. From germline, CDR1 is LGHNA and CDR2 YNFKEQ. CDR3 residues: CASSQTRYGELFF. CDR3 in DNA: TGTGCCAGCAGCCAGACCCGTTACGGGGAGCTGTTTTTT.